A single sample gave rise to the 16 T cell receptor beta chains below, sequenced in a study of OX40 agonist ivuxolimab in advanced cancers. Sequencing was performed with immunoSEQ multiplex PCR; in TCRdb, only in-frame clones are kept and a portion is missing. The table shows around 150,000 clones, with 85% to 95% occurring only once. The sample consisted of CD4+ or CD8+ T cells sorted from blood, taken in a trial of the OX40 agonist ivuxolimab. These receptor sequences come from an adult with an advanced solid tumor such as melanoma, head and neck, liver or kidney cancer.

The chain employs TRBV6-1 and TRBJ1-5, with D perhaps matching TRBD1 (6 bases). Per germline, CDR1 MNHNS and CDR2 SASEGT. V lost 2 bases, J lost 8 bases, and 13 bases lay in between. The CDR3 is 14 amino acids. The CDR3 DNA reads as TGTGCCAGCAGTGAAATCGGGGGCTTTGAGCCCCAGCATTTT. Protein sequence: CASSEIGGFEPQHF.

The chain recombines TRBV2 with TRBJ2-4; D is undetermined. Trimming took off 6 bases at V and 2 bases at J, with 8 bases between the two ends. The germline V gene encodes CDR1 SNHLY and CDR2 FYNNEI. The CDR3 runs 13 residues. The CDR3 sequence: CASRAGTKNIQYF. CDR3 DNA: TGTGCCAGCAGGGCAGGCACCAAAAACATTCAGTACTTC.

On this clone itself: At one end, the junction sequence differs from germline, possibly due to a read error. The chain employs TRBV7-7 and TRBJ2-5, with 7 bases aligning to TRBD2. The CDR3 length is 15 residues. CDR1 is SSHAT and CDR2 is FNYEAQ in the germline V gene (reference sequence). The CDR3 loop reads CASSRGDWVRETQYF. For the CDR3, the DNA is TGTGCTAGCAGCCGGGGGGACTGGGTTCGGGAGACCCAGTACTTC.

The chain's CDR3 is CASSPGTAYEQYF. The CDR3 DNA follows: TGTGCCAGTAGTCCCGGGACAGCTTACGAGCAGTACTTC. The chain carries TRBV19 and TRBJ2-7, with 7 bases that match TRBD1. Trimming cost V 5 bases and J 4 bases; bases outside gene matches: 5. CDR3 size: 13 residues. CDR1 and CDR2 (germline): LNHDA, SQIVND (reference sequence). Full variable domain (missing parts from reference TRBV19 and TRBJ2-7): DGGITQSPKYLFRKEGQNVTLSCEQNLNHDAMYWYRQDPGQGLRLIYYSQIVNDFQKGDIAEGYSVSREKKESFPLTVTSAQKNPTAFYLCASSPGTAYEQYFGPGTRLTVT.

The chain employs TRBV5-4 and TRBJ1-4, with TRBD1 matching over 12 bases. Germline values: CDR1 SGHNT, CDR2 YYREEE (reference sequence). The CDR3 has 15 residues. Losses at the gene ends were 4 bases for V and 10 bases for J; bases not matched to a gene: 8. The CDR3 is CASSRAGQGARKLFF. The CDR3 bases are TGTGCCAGCAGCCGAGCGGGACAGGGGGCGAGAAAACTGTTTTTT.

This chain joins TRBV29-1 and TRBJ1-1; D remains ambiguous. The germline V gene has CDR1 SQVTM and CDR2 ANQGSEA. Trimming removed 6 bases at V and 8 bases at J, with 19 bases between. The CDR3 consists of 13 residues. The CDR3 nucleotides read TGCAGCGTCGAAAGACGGTACGAACCGGAAGCTTTCTTT. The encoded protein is CSVERRYEPEAFF.

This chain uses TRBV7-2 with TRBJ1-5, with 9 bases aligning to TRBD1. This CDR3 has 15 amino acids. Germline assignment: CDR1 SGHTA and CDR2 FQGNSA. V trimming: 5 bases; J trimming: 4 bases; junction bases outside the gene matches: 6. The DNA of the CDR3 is TGTGCCAGCAGCACTGGGACAGGGTGGAATCAGCCCCAGCATTTT. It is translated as CASSTGTGWNQPQHF.

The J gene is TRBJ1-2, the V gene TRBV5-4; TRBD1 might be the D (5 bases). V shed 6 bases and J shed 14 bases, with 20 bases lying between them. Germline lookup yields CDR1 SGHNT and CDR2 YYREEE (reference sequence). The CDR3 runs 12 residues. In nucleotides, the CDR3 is TGTGCCAGCACCGACCGGGGGGGTCGCGAAACCTTC. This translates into CASTDRGGRETF.

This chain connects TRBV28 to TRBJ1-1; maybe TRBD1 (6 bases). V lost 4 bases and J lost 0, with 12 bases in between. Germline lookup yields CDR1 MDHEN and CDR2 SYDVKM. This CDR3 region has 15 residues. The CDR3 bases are TGTGCCAGCAGTTCCCCGGGGGCGATGAACACTGAAGCTTTCTTT. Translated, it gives CASSSPGAMNTEAFF.

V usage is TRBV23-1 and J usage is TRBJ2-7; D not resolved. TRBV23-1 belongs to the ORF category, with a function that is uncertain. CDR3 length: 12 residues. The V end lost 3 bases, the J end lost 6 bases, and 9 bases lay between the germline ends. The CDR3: CASSHGPCEQYF. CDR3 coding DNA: TGCGCCAGCAGTCATGGCCCCTGCGAGCAGTACTTC.

In DNA form, the CDR3 reads TGTGCCACCCAGGGCAAGCTAGTGTCAGATACGCAGTATTTT. Its protein product is CATQGKLVSDTQYF. The rearrangement links TRBV2 to TRBJ2-3, with a tentative D call TRBD1 (5 bases). This CDR3 has 14 residues. Germline CDR1 and CDR2: SNHLY and FYNNEI. The ends were cut back, 10 bases at V and 4 bases at J, with 18 bases in the middle.

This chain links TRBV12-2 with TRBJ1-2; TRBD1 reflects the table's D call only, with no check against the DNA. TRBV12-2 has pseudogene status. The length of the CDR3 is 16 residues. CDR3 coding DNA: TGTGCAAGTCGCTTAGAGACTGACAGGGGGAACTATGGCTACACCTTC. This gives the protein CASRLETDRGNYGYTF.

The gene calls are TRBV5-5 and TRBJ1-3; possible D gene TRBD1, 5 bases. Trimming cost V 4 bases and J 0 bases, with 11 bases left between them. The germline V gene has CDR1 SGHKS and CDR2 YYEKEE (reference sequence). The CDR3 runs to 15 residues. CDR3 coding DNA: TGTGCCAGCAGCAGGGGCTCAAACTCTGGAAACACCATATATTTT. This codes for CASSRGSNSGNTIYF.

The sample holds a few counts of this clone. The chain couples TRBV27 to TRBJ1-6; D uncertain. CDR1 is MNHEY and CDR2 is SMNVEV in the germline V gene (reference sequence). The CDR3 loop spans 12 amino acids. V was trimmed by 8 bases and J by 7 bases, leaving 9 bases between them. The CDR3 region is CASRTSNSPLHF. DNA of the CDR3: TGTGCCAGCCGAACAAGCAATTCACCCCTCCACTTT.

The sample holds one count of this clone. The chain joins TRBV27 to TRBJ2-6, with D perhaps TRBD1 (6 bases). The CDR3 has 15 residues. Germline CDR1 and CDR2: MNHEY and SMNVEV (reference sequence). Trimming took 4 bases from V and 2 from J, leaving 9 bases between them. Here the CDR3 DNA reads TGTGCCAGCAGTTCCGAGGGGGCTGGGGCCAACGTCCTGACTTTC. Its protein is CASSSEGAGANVLTF. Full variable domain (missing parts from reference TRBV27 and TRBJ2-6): EAQVTQNPRYLITVTGKKLTVTCSQNMNHEYMSWYRQDPGLGLRQIYYSMNVEVTDKGDVPEGYKVSRKEKRNFPLILESPSPNQTSLYFCASSSEGAGANVLTFGAGSRLTVL.

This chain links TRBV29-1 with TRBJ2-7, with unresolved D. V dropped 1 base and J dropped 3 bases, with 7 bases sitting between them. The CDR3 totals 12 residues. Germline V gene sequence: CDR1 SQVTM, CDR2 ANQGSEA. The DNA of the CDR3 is TGCAGCGTTGAAGTTTCAGGCTACGAGCAGTACTTC. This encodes CSVEVSGYEQYF.